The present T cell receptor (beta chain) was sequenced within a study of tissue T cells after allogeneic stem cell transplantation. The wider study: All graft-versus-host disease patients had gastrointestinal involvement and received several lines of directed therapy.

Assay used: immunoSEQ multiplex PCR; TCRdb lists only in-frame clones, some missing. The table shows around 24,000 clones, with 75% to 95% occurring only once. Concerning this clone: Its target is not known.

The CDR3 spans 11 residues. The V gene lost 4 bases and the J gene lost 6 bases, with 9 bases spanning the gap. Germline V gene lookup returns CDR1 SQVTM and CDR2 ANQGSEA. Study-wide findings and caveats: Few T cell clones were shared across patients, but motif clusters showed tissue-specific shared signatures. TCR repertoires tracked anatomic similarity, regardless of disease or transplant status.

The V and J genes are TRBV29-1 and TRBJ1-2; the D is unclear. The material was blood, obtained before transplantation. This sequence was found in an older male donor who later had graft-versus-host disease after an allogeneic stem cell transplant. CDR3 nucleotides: TGCAGCGTTGTGTATAGGGATGGCTACACCTTC. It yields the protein CSVVYRDGYTF. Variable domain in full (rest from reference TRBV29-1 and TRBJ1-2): SAVISQKPSRDICQRGTSLTIQCQVDSQVTMMFWYRQQPGQSLTLIATANQGSEATYESGFVIDKFPISRPNLTFSTLTVSNMSPEDSSIYLCSVVYRDGYTFGSGTRLTVV.